The source of this TCR beta chain is a study of cytomegalovirus exposure and HLA in healthy donors (dated by TCRdb to about 2017). As for the study more broadly: An earlier analysis of some 550 of the donors reported about 250 Gb of sequence data and about 100 million unique TCR beta sequences from 150 million to 200 million T cells. Genome-wide SNP genotypes for about 60% of the roughly 700 donors were used in a later genetic analysis, which treated that subset as a discovery cohort. Typing coverage varied by locus: roughly 629-630 donors for A, B, C, DRB1 and DQB1; around 560 for DQA1; more than 600 for DPA1; roughly 450 for DPB1. Rather than drawing on any new phenotypic data, the later analysis identified candidate immune exposures from TCR beta sequences and the way those sequences occurred across donors. Both class I and class II loci were covered by HLA typing, at four-digit resolution. Alongside the repertoire data, information on donor age, sex, ethnicity and CMV serostatus was compiled. The study was designed to test whether signatures of past pathogen exposure could be identified by cataloging public T cell receptors. Every repertoire in the discovery cohort had been generated on one and the same sequencing platform. Along with the roughly 670-subject first cohort, a separate validation cohort of about 110 different subjects was used. Roughly 5 DR-DQ haplotypes were handled as single units for association and clustering, since linkage in the cohort was strong. On average, roughly 250,000 unique TCR beta nucleotide sequences were sequenced per donor among roughly 430 genotyped donors of the cohort, with roughly a sixth of those sequences being non-productive. In a later analysis, previously published TCR beta repertoires from 666 donors were re-analyzed and high-resolution HLA genotyping was added so that TCR occurrence patterns could be studied. The study combined high-throughput TCR immunosequencing, statistical association of individual TCRs with disease status, and machine learning to predict cytomegalovirus infection status. To decide whether each TCR beta V gene segment behaved as functional or pseudogenic, an earlier analysis of some 570 of the donors relied on high-throughput TCR beta sequencing. An early release that covered about 600 HLA-typed donors contained around 300 gigabases of sequencing data and tens of millions of unique TCR sequences. The T cell repertoires of about 700 subjects were profiled by immunosequencing and related to cytomegalovirus serostatus. Of the 350 to 450 genotyped donors, over 70% fell in the genetic ancestry cluster associated with self-reported Caucasian donors. Here is what the overall study found, with its caveats: Specific HLA alleles were associated with more than 15,000 TCR beta sequences at a false discovery rate of 0.05 in a later analysis. Most TCR sequences were observed very rarely across donors, whereas some public TCRs were present in many individuals. A later analysis reported that several top co-occurrence clusters appeared linked to parvovirus B19, influenza, CMV and Epstein-Barr virus. Strong co-occurrence of HLA alleles, especially DR and DQ, made assigning TCR associations to individual alleles difficult. In vitro tests confirmed that three of the cytomegalovirus-associated TCR beta chains recognize cytomegalovirus antigens. In a later analysis, TCR association rates were found to vary across HLA loci, with the most associated TCRs seen for DRB1 alleles and the fewest for HLA-C alleles. The authors suggested that the approach could potentially be extended to other disease states and immunological phenotypes. This cohort had only TCR beta chains sequenced, and the lack of alpha or paired-chain data limited which features could be detected. An association between a missense DCLRE1C variant and V-gene and J-gene trimming of TCR beta chains was found in a later genetic analysis and replicated in an independent cohort. Because counts were too low, more than 15 rarely observed V segments, including chromosome 9 orphons, were excluded from the earlier analysis of around 640 of the donors. Because HLA typing was unavailable for some donors at each locus, only the typed subset was used in association tests. A further reported finding was that TCR beta sequences accurately predicted the HLA-A and HLA-B alleles for most subjects in the first cohort. The sequencing pipeline was judged likely to have produced a cluster of highly shared sequence variants as a technical artifact. A later analysis found that HLA-associated TCR beta chains were more clonally expanded and had lower generation probabilities than equally common non-associated chains. Immune exposure information for the cohort was limited to CMV serostatus. Most CMV-associated TCR beta chains appeared to be HLA-restricted in a later analysis, and the HLA associations seemed to be driven largely by CMV exposure. According to a later genetic analysis, donors in an Asian-associated ancestry cluster had fewer N-insertions in productive TCRs than the approximately 670-donor mean. In the study, some 160 TCR beta chains were listed as associated with cytomegalovirus. Correlated functional status among segregating V segments might reflect linkage disequilibrium, but an unknown experimental factor could not be ruled out. Presence/absence analyses assumed roughly uniform sequencing depth across donors, an assumption that may not hold. The 87-base-pair reads could not distinguish some IMGT-functional V segments, including TRBV6-2 and TRBV6-3, so those segments were excluded. The classifier was reported to diagnose cytomegalovirus status with high specificity and sensitivity in both the original cohort and the validation cohort. An earlier analysis of around 500 of the donors showed that most TCR beta V segments appeared in productive rearrangements either about 87% or about 30% of the time, which broadly matched IMGT annotations.

This clone was recorded a few times. What antigen it recognizes has not been identified. Per-base quality was not reported, and no clone a single base away is much larger than it. The cohort was made up of approximately 700 healthy bone marrow donors. Cohort members were all nominally healthy when sampled, although unrecorded immune exposures were likely present. The donor tested CMV seropositive and was one of the 289 seropositive cohort members. Every donor gave a peripheral blood sample, and the peripheral blood mononuclear cells from that sample were used for TCR beta sequencing. Genomic DNA extraction from the blood cell samples was performed with the Qiagen DNeasy Blood Extraction Kit. The CDR3 has 15 amino acids, counting the end cysteine and phenylalanine. The retained sequence is limited to the CDR3, 45 bases, with the frame set at the first base. Trimming at the junction amounts to 3 bases on V and 1 base on J, and the germline ends lie 9 bases apart. In the germline V gene, CDR1 corresponds to SGHNT and CDR2 to YENEEA.

Receptor libraries were prepared by the immunoSEQ multiplex PCR assay. For the multiplex PCR, a mixture combining 60 forward primers for TCR Vbeta segments and 13 reverse primers for TCR Jbeta segments was used. The CDR3 region of rearranged TCR beta genes was amplified from genomic DNA by a multiplex PCR assay. Amplified TCR beta libraries were sequenced as 87-base-pair reads on the Illumina HiSeq System. In the source study's methods: In a later analysis, roughly 80 million unique TCR beta chains were counted across the 690 or so repertoires, and roughly 11 million of these chains were shared by at least two donors. Raw reads were error-corrected and collapsed into unique sequences by a nearest-neighbor algorithm in which closely related sequences were merged to remove PCR and sequencing errors. To assign V, D and J gene segments, CDR3 sequences were aligned to IMGT reference sequences. For a sequence to be retained, at least a six-nucleotide match to both a V gene segment and a J gene segment was required. A rearrangement was called productive if the CDR3 had no stop codons and remained in frame with V and J, and every other rearrangement was called non-productive. CDR3 was defined according to IMGT convention as the region running from the second conserved V-encoded cysteine to the conserved J-encoded phenylalanine. The earlier analysis of a few hundred of the donors excluded sequences that lacked an unambiguous match to a single V gene segment. In an earlier analysis of several hundred of the donors, a V segment was called functional when productive rearrangements were above 56.7%, and segregating when the standard deviation between donors exceeded 5%. A statistical classification framework was built to diagnose cytomegalovirus status from the catalog of TCR beta chain sequences. In a later analysis, TCR nucleotide sequences were compared against IMGT/GENE-DB human TR gene sequences so that V and J genes could be assigned. The TCRdist pipeline was used in a later analysis to assign CDR3 sequences and most-parsimonious VDJ recombination scenarios. In a later analysis, each TCR beta chain was defined by its CDR3 amino acid sequence together with its V-gene family, and reads without a unique V-gene family were excluded. A later analysis removed 450 to 600 highly shared, low-generation-probability nucleotide sequences to deal with suspected cross-contamination and a sequencing artifact. A later analysis calculated a clonal expansion index for each public chain from normalized within-repertoire ranks of inferred template counts. In a later analysis, generation probabilities were computed with a VDJ recombination model fitted to out-of-frame rearrangements, and the resulting probabilities were checked against IGoR. In a later analysis, hypergeometric tests were used to score TCR-TCR, TCR-HLA and TCR-CMV co-occurrence, with a repertoire-size bias correction applied to TCR pairs. In a later analysis, false discovery rates were estimated by permuting HLA or CMV assignments 20 times. In a later analysis, co-occurring TCRs were grouped using DBSCAN, and TCRdist sequence similarity was added for clustering within HLA-allele-positive subsets. Repertoires with fewer than 30,000 or more than 120,000 public chains, plus five repertoires with anomalous nucleotide sharing, were excluded from co-occurrence clustering. TCRdb holds this immuneACCESS table with in-frame rearrangements only. Some clones are missing; in checked studies, unresolved V genes explain under half, and the rest has no known cause. The DNA was the basis for D and trimming; V, J and clone size are from that table. In all, the sample holds approximately 180,000 clones, and 60% to 80% of those were seen once. The ten biggest clones cover approximately 6% of the sample.

This chain joins TRBV11-3 to TRBJ2-2; TRBD2 is perhaps the D gene, given 5 matching bases. Material for sequencing was PBMCs. This clonotype was sampled from a man in his forties or fifties in good health and CMV-seropositive. The CDR3: CASSLRVENTGELFF. The DNA is TGTGCCAGCAGCTTGAGGGTAGAGAACACCGGGGAGCTGTTTTTT.